This T cell receptor beta chain was profiled in a study of early T cells in non-severe SARS-CoV-2 infection (dated by TCRdb to the early 2020s). Study-level background: Because TCR sequencing was done on bulk RNA from unsorted whole blood, the alpha and beta chains could not be paired. Paper-wide results and their limitations: Matching against VDJdb was skewed toward anti-spike CD8 responses, likely underestimated virus-specific expansions, and missed private and CD4 specificities.

A case-control design nested within a healthcare worker cohort in London, UK, was used, with weekly nasopharyngeal swab PCR tests and blood sampling performed. Between 23 and 31 March 2020, the week of the UK lockdown, healthcare workers were enrolled and then followed up weekly for as long as 16 weeks. This clonotype was picked up many times. The specificity of this receptor is unknown. No base quality information exists; no much larger clone differs at one position. The receptor library was made with 5' RACE. The sample was run on a NextSeq 500. Unique molecular identifiers were attached to individual cDNA molecules in the TCR library protocol so that sequencing error and PCR bias could be corrected. TCR alpha and beta chains were both sequenced, and the abundances of alpha and beta sequences in each sample were closely correlated with each other. As for how the authors treated the data: Decombinator V4 was used to annotate the V gene, J gene and CDR3 of the TCR sequences. TCRs were defined as expanded if a significant change between any two time points was detected under a Poisson model with p below 0.0001. TCR abundances were normalised to the total number of TCRs sequenced in each sample and reported as counts per million. MAIT TCRs were defined by TRAV1-2 paired with TRAJ12, TRAJ20 or TRAJ33, and iNKT TCRs by TRAV10 paired with TRAJ18. VDJdb, accessed 1 November 2021, was searched for CMV, EBV and SARS-CoV-2 annotated TCRs, excluding TCRs annotated for multiple antigens. TCRdb redid the processing of the public reads, applying fastp at Q25 and MiXCR, and retained in-frame beta chains. Rows are unified per CDR3 protein, each entry keeping the most common DNA and genes. The V and J calls and clone size come from TCRdb's table, not from the authors' own analysis. The table for this sample lists roughly 86,000 distinct CDR3 sequences; 5% to 7% of them were counted only once. Roughly 7.8% of the sample is held by the ten biggest clonotypes.

The germline V gene (reference sequence) yields DFQATT for CDR1 and SNEGSKA for CDR2. The CDR3 contains 13 residues, cysteine and phenylalanine counted. The only DNA kept is the CDR3, 39 bases in frame from the first base. Deletion took 4 bases off V and 1 base off J, with a span of 11 bases between the germline ends. The sequence came from an adult who was a healthcare worker with PCR-confirmed SARS-CoV-2 infection or an uninfected control (not recorded which). The chain joins TRBV20-1 to TRBJ2-7; the D gene is perhaps TRBD1 or TRBD2, each of them matching over 5 bases. The sequencing input was whole blood. The sequenced DNA: TGCAGTGCTACCGGGACGGCATCCTACGAGCAGTACTTC. Translation gives CSATGTASYEQYF.